These 14 T cell receptor beta chains were sequenced from one sample in a study of blood T cell repertoires in COVID-19. Assay used: immunoSEQ multiplex PCR; TCRdb lists only in-frame clones, some missing. The sample yields a few hundred thousand clones, around 82% seen once. The sequenced material came from peripheral blood. These receptors were taken from a woman between 50 and 59 years old with acute or convalescent COVID-19.

The gene calls are TRBV2 and TRBJ1-2; TRBD1 is a possible D gene (5 bases). The CDR3 spans 14 residues. V lost 9 bases and J 4 bases, leaving 18 bases between the germline ends. Germline CDR1 SNHLY, CDR2 FYNNEI. CDR3 protein: CASSPRDSSYGYTF. In DNA form, the CDR3 reads TGTGCCAGTAGTCCCAGGGACTCTTCCTATGGCTACACCTTC. The full variable domain, its missing parts supplied by reference TRBV2 and TRBJ1-2, is EPEVTQTPSHQVTQMGQEVILRCVPISNHLYFYWYRQILGQKVEFLVSFYNNEISEKSEIFDDQFSVERPDGSNFTLKIRSTKLEDSAMYFCASSPRDSSYGYTFGSGTRLTVV.

This clone was counted once. The J gene is TRBJ2-3, the V gene TRBV5-1, with D maybe TRBD2 (6 bases). V was shortened by 3 bases and J by 1 base, with 21 bases between the two germline ends. The CDR3 is 18 residues long. From germline, CDR1 is SGHRS and CDR2 YFSETQ. The chain's CDR3 is CASSWAGLPIGRTDTQYF. The CDR3 region has the DNA TGCGCCAGCAGCTGGGCGGGACTCCCCATAGGTCGCACAGATACGCAGTATTTT.

The chain employs TRBV7-9 and TRBJ2-1; no clear D gene. The CDR3 runs to 11 residues. Germline V lookup: CDR1 SEHNR, CDR2 FQNEAQ (reference sequence). Trimming stripped 5 bases from V and 8 bases from J, with 7 bases between. Here the CDR3 DNA reads TGTGCCAGCAGCCCCTCCCATGAGCAGTTCTTC. Amino acid sequence: CASSPSHEQFF.

V gene TRBV10-3 combines with J gene TRBJ1-1; TRBD1 is a possible D gene (6 bases). CDR3 length: 13 amino acids. Germline CDR1 ENHRY, CDR2 SYGVKD. V was cut by 6 bases and J by 1 base, with 9 bases left in between. The CDR3 reads CAIRGTSNTEAFF. The DNA for the CDR3 is TGTGCCATCAGAGGGACATCGAACACTGAAGCTTTCTTT.

The rearrangement joins TRBV25-1 to TRBJ1-2; a possible D gene is TRBD1 (5 bases). Trimming removed 1 base from V and 8 bases from J, with 11 bases in between. The CDR3 sequence is 13 residues long. Germline V gene lookup returns CDR1 MGHDK and CDR2 SYGVNS. The CDR3 nucleotides are TGTGCCAGCAGTGAATTGACAGCGGGCGGCTACACCTTC. The encoded protein is CASSELTAGGYTF.

The rearrangement uses TRBV14 and TRBJ2-1, with D possibly being TRBD1 (5 bases). V lost 6 bases, J lost 8 bases, and 17 bases lay in between. Looked up from germline, CDR1 is SGHDN and CDR2 is FVKESK. The CDR3 sequence is 14 residues long. The CDR3 spells CASSSRRGGDEQFF. CDR3 DNA: TGTGCCAGCAGTTCAAGAAGGGGTGGGGATGAGCAGTTCTTC.

V is TRBV5-5 and J is TRBJ2-1, with a tentative D call TRBD2 (7 bases). Germline CDR1 and CDR2: SGHKS and YYEKEE (reference sequence). The CDR3 covers 14 residues. Trimming removed 4 bases at V and 2 bases at J, with 10 bases between. CDR3 residues: CASSGGDTYNEQFF. The CDR3 DNA reads as TGTGCCAGCAGCGGGGGGGACACCTACAATGAGCAGTTCTTC.

V usage is TRBV5-1 and J usage is TRBJ1-2; perhaps TRBD1 as D (6 bases). The CDR3 has 13 amino acids. V shed 4 bases and J shed 7 bases, with 14 bases lying between them. In germline, CDR1 is SGHRS, CDR2 YFSETQ. Written as DNA, the CDR3 is TGCGCCAGCAGCCCGGACGGGGGGCCTGGCTACACCTTC. This encodes CASSPDGGPGYTF.

The genes are TRBV10-3 and TRBJ2-7; D possibly corresponds to TRBD1 (6 bases). This CDR3 has 12 residues. Trimming left V 10 bases short and J 3 bases short, with 13 bases between. Germline CDR1 ENHRY, CDR2 SYGVKD. The CDR3 bases are TGTGCCACCCTTGGGACAAACTACGAGCAGTACTTC. Residues: CATLGTNYEQYF.

In nucleotides, the CDR3 is TGTGCCAGCAGTGGTACTAGCTTCAAGACCCAGTACTTC. This encodes CASSGTSFKTQYF. V gene TRBV2 combines with J gene TRBJ2-5; perhaps TRBD2 as D (6 bases). The CDR3 length is 13 residues. In germline, CDR1 is SNHLY, CDR2 FYNNEI. Trimming cost V 4 bases and J 6 bases, with 12 bases left between them.

V and J are TRBV30 and TRBJ1-6; D gene ambiguous. Germline V lookup: CDR1 GTSNPN, CDR2 SVGIG (reference sequence). This CDR3 has 15 amino acids. The V and J ends lost 3 bases and 6 bases respectively, with 15 bases between them. The CDR3 reads CAWSPQTGFNSPLHF. The CDR3 coding sequence is TGTGCCTGGAGCCCCCAAACGGGATTTAATTCACCCCTCCACTTT.

The genes are TRBV12-5 and TRBJ1-4; no clear D gene. Trimming took off 4 bases at V and 4 bases at J, with 7 bases between the two ends. Germline assignment: CDR1 LGHNT and CDR2 FRNRAP. This CDR3 spans 13 amino acids. In nucleotides, the CDR3 is TGTGCTAGTGGTTCCAGGTTTAATGAAAAACTGTTTTTT. It yields the protein CASGSRFNEKLFF.

This chain's CDR3 is CASSQDGAGTDTQYF. In nucleotides, the CDR3 is TGTGCCAGCAGCCAAGATGGGGCTGGCACAGATACGCAGTATTTT. V usage is TRBV3-1 (or the pseudogene TRBV3-2) and J usage is TRBJ2-3, with a weak D call TRBD1 (5 bases). This CDR3 comprises 15 residues. Trimming took off 0 bases at V and 1 base at J, with 8 bases between the two ends. From germline, CDR1 is LGHDT and CDR2 YNNKEL (reference sequence).

About this clone itself: Other DNA sequences in this specimen translate into the identical CDR3. The chain combines TRBV18 with TRBJ1-2, with TRBD1 matching over 9 bases. The J segment lost 7 bases and the V segment lost 3 bases, leaving 3 bases of the junction unmatched. The CDR3 sequence is 13 residues long. The germline V gene encodes CDR1 KGHSH and CDR2 LQKENI. The DNA for the CDR3 is TGTGCCAGCTCACCGGGACAGGGTGGTGGCTACACCTTC. Translation: CASSPGQGGGYTF.